A single sample is the source of the 21 T cell receptor beta chains below, sequenced in a study of cytomegalovirus exposure and HLA in healthy donors. The PCR was carried out with 60 Vbeta primers and 13 Jbeta primers. Clones were sequenced by immunoSEQ multiplex PCR, and TCRdb holds only the in-frame ones, with some missing. The table includes about 87,000 clones, about 7.6% detected once. The source material was PBMCs. The receptors shown here come from a man between 50 and 59 years old in good health and CMV-seronegative.

Only a few counts were recorded for this clone. The V gene is TRBV28, the J gene TRBJ2-1, with TRBD2 identical over 8 bases. Unmatched junction bases numbered 8, after V lost 4 bases and J lost 9 bases. Germline V CDR1 and CDR2: MDHEN, SYDVKM. The CDR3 contains 14 residues. The CDR3 DNA reads as TGTGCCAGCAGTTCGAGACTAGCGCTTAGTGAGCAGTTCTTC. It encodes CASSSRLALSEQFF.

The chain couples TRBV6-1 to TRBJ2-2; 8 positions agree with TRBD1. The CDR3 contains 15 residues. The junction had 12 bases not matched to a gene; V was cut back by 8 bases and J by 7 bases. Germline CDR1 is MNHNS and CDR2 is SASEGT. The CDR3 spells CASSAGGPGGGELFF. The CDR3 DNA reads as TGTGCCAGCTCCGCAGGGGGCCCTGGTGGCGGGGAGCTGTTTTTT.

The rearrangement links TRBV4-1 to TRBJ1-4, with 9 bases fitting TRBD1. Germline trimming cut 3 bases from V and 4 bases from J; bases unmatched to any gene: 3. CDR3 length: 15 residues. Germline V gene data show CDR1 as MGHRA and CDR2 as YSYEKL. This CDR3 is CASSQPGQGNEKLFF. CDR3 in DNA: TGCGCCAGCAGCCAGCCGGGACAGGGTAATGAAAAACTGTTTTTT.

This clone was seen a handful of times. The chain employs TRBV2 and TRBJ1-2; weak D call: TRBD1 (6 bases). The CDR3 loop spans 13 amino acids. V dropped 6 bases and J dropped 8 bases, with 16 bases sitting between them. Germline CDR1 is SNHLY and CDR2 is FYNNEI. CDR3 in DNA: TGTGCCAGCAGACCGGACAGCCCGGGGGGCTACACCTTC. This translates into CASRPDSPGGYTF. The full variable domain, rest sourced from reference TRBV2 and TRBJ1-2, is EPEVTQTPSHQVTQMGQEVILRCVPISNHLYFYWYRQILGQKVEFLVSFYNNEISEKSEIFDDQFSVERPDGSNFTLKIRSTKLEDSAMYFCASRPDSPGGYTFGSGTRLTVV.

The rearrangement links TRBV19 to TRBJ2-5; D is unresolved. Germline-derived CDR1 and CDR2 are LNHDA and SQIVND (reference sequence). Trimming stripped 3 bases from V and 7 bases from J, with 12 bases between. The CDR3 has 13 residues. The chain's CDR3 is CASSIAVSGTQYF. For the CDR3, the DNA is TGTGCCAGTAGTATCGCGGTATCCGGGACCCAGTACTTC.

The chain joins TRBV4-2 to TRBJ1-1; the match to TRBD1 covers 8 bases. With V trimmed by 5 bases and J by 1 base, 9 bases remained unmatched. The CDR3 covers 16 residues. Germline V gene data show CDR1 as LGHNA and CDR2 as YNFKEQ. The CDR3 region is CASSFRTGRTNTEAFF. CDR3 nucleotide sequence: TGTGCCAGCAGCTTCCGGACAGGGCGTACGAACACTGAAGCTTTCTTT.

This clone was counted a few times. This sequence joins TRBV2 and TRBJ2-7, with D tentatively TRBD1 (6 bases). V was pared by 6 bases and J by 6 bases, with 21 bases between. CDR1 and CDR2 from the germline V gene are SNHLY and FYNNEI. The CDR3 is made up of 15 amino acids. The CDR3 bases are TGTGCCAGCAGGAGGGACGGGACATTAGGGCTCGAGCAGTACTTC. This encodes CASRRDGTLGLEQYF.

The genes are TRBV5-1 and TRBJ1-1; TRBD1 might be the D (5 bases). Trimming removed 7 bases at V and 0 bases at J, with 19 bases between. This CDR3 contains 16 residues. Germline CDR1 is SGHRS and CDR2 is YFSETQ. This CDR3 reads CASSRASPPLNTEAFF. The CDR3 region has the DNA TGCGCCAGCTCCAGGGCGTCTCCTCCTCTGAACACTGAAGCTTTCTTT.

This chain uses TRBV5-4 with TRBJ2-5; 14 bases are shared with TRBD2. Germline trimming cut 4 bases from V and 6 bases from J; bases unmatched to any gene: 8. Per germline, CDR1 SGHNT and CDR2 YYREEE (reference sequence). The CDR3 has 16 amino acids. The CDR3 DNA follows: TGTGCCAGCAGCAAACCGGGACTAGCGGGAGCAAAGACCCAGTACTTC. Translating gives CASSKPGLAGAKTQYF.

The table lists this clone with a few counts. V gene TRBV19 combines with J gene TRBJ2-5; TRBD2 matches 8 bases. The germline V gene encodes CDR1 LNHDA and CDR2 SQIVND (reference sequence). The junction had 8 bases not matched to a gene; V was cut back by 6 bases and J by 2 bases. There are 15 residues in the CDR3. This chain's CDR3 is CASSFVAGRQETQYF. DNA of the CDR3: TGTGCCAGTAGCTTTGTAGCGGGACGACAAGAGACCCAGTACTTC.

The chain has TRBV27 and TRBJ2-1; 10 bases match TRBD1. Trimming removed 3 bases from V and 5 bases from J; junction bases left unmatched: 4. From germline, CDR1 is MNHEY and CDR2 SMNVEV (reference sequence). This CDR3 spans 15 amino acids. The CDR3: CASSFRTGGDNEQFF. The CDR3 DNA sequence: TGTGCCAGCAGTTTCCGGACAGGGGGAGACAATGAGCAGTTCTTC.

This clone has more than one count but fewer than ten. The CDR3 region has the DNA TGTGCCAGCAGTACGGGGGGTTACGAGCAGTACTTC. It yields the protein CASSTGGYEQYF. The chain has TRBV2 and TRBJ2-7, with 7 bases aligning to TRBD2. V gave up 5 bases and J gave up 4 bases; unmatched junction bases: 2. The CDR3 runs 12 residues. CDR1 is SNHLY and CDR2 is FYNNEI in the germline V gene.

This clone turned up a few times. The chain joins TRBV5-4 to TRBJ2-1, with D perhaps matching TRBD2 (6 bases). Trimming took off 0 bases at V and 1 base at J, with 8 bases between the two ends. Germline V gene data show CDR1 as SGHNT and CDR2 as YYREEE (reference sequence). CDR3 size: 15 residues. In DNA form, the CDR3 reads TGTGCCAGCAGCTTGGAGCGGGCATCCTACAATGAGCAGTTCTTC. Amino acids: CASSLERASYNEQFF.

This clone occurred a few times. This chain links TRBV2 with TRBJ1-2; 7 bases are shared with TRBD1. Germline CDR1 SNHLY, CDR2 FYNNEI. V dropped 6 bases and J dropped 7; count of bases not matched to a gene: 8. The CDR3 contains 13 residues. CDR3 nucleotide sequence: TGTGCCAGCAGGGGGGCAGGGGGTTCTGGCTACACCTTC. Translating gives CASRGAGGSGYTF. The full variable domain, with the rest looked up from reference TRBV2 and TRBJ1-2, is EPEVTQTPSHQVTQMGQEVILRCVPISNHLYFYWYRQILGQKVEFLVSFYNNEISEKSEIFDDQFSVERPDGSNFTLKIRSTKLEDSAMYFCASRGAGGSGYTFGSGTRLTVV.

The chain is built from TRBV10-1 and TRBJ2-5, with 7 positions matching TRBD1. The CDR3 totals 13 residues. V lost 6 bases and J lost 3; bases outside the gene matches: 4. The V gene's germline CDR1 is WNHNN and CDR2 SYGVQD (reference sequence). The CDR3 DNA follows: TGCGCCAGCAGCGGACAGGTTAAAGAGACCCAGTACTTC. This gives the protein CASSGQVKETQYF.

This clone was seen many times. The CDR3 is CASSLDQITYEQYF. The CDR3 nucleotides are TGTGCCAGCAGCTTAGATCAGATAACCTACGAGCAGTACTTC. V gene TRBV11-2 combines with J gene TRBJ2-7; D gene uncertain. V lost 0 bases and J 2 bases, leaving 8 bases between the germline ends. The CDR3 loop spans 14 amino acids. Germline CDR1 SGHAT, CDR2 FQNNGV.

J is TRBJ1-3 and V is TRBV19; D unresolved. From germline, CDR1 is LNHDA and CDR2 SQIVND (reference sequence). V lost 3 bases to trimming and J lost 0 bases, with 12 bases between them. This CDR3 contains 16 residues. The CDR3 DNA is TGTGCCAGTAGTATCCCCGGTGCAATCTCTGGAAACACCATATATTTT. It specifies CASSIPGAISGNTIYF.

This clone turned up a few times. The chain joins TRBV5-5 to TRBJ1-4; D possibly corresponds to TRBD1 (6 bases). Germline loops: CDR1 SGHKS, CDR2 YYEKEE (reference sequence). Between the trimmed V and J ends, which lost 1 base and 5 bases, there was a span of 12 bases. CDR3 length: 15 residues. This CDR3 is CASSLLRGDNEKLFF. CDR3 DNA: TGTGCCAGCAGCTTGCTCAGGGGCGACAATGAAAAACTGTTTTTT.

The V and J genes are TRBV6-5 and TRBJ1-1; D is ambiguous. The V end lost 6 bases, the J end lost 5 bases, and 13 bases lay between the germline ends. This CDR3 has 13 residues. Germline V gene data show CDR1 as MNHEY and CDR2 as SVGAGI. The CDR3 loop is CASRSARGTEAFF. In nucleotides, the CDR3 is TGTGCCAGCAGGTCCGCAAGAGGGACTGAAGCTTTCTTT.

V is TRBV6-5 and J is TRBJ1-2, with D unclear. CDR3 length: 16 residues. Trimming removed 4 bases from V and 3 bases from J, with 18 bases in between. Per the germline V gene, CDR1 is MNHEY and CDR2 is SVGAGI. The CDR3 nucleotides read TGTGCCAGCAGTTTCGTGACAACTGGTGGCCACTATGGCTACACCTTC. It specifies CASSFVTTGGHYGYTF.

The sample holds a few counts of this clone. The rearrangement uses TRBV15 and TRBJ2-7; D is perhaps TRBD1 (5 bases). V was trimmed by 3 bases and J by 4 bases, leaving 19 bases between them. This CDR3 is built from 16 residues. In germline, CDR1 is LNHNV, CDR2 YYDKDF (reference sequence). The CDR3 here is CATSRQGTGLTYEQYF. The CDR3 DNA reads TGTGCCACCAGCAGGCAGGGTACAGGCCTCACGTACGAGCAGTACTTC.